The rows below give T cell receptor beta chains drawn from one sample of a study of multiple sclerosis patients with progressive multifocal leukoencephalopathy. Produced via immunoSEQ multiplex PCR; TCRdb's table is partial and in-frame only. Among tens of thousands of clones listed, roughly 91% were seen once. Sequencing used PBMCs. The receptors stem from a human donor with multiple sclerosis. Both conserved end residues are part of each CDR3. A D gene is named only where the DNA matches it firmly. Clone size is given for some rows only: seen once, a few or many times, or a class if the clone is expanded.

V gene	J gene	D gene	clone size	CDR3 DNA	CDR3 protein
TRBV18	TRBJ1-2	NA	NA	TGTGCCAGCTCACCGGCCGGGGGCTATGGCTACACCTTC	CASSPAGGYGYTF
TRBV28	TRBJ2-7	TRBD2	once	TGTGCCAGCAATCCCCCTGGACTAGCGGCGTCCTACGAGCAGTACTTC	CASNPPGLAASYEQYF
TRBV4-2	TRBJ1-6	NA	NA	TGTGCCAGCAGCCAAGACTGGATGGGGGCTCGTTCACCCCTCCACTTT	CASSQDWMGARSPLHF
TRBV19	TRBJ2-7	NA	NA	TGTGCCAGTAGTCTGGACAGATGGGATCTCGAGCAGTACTTC	CASSLDRWDLEQYF
TRBV2	TRBJ2-3	NA	NA	TGTGCCAGCAGTCAAGGGAGCTACGGGACTAGCACAGATACGCAGTATTTT	CASSQGSYGTSTDTQYF
TRBV9	TRBJ1-2	TRBD1	once	TGTGCCAGCAGCCCAACTTCACAACCGGGACAGGGAAACTATGGCTACACCTTC	CASSPTSQPGQGNYGYTF
TRBV9	TRBJ1-6	TRBD1	NA	TGTGCCAGCAGCGCCCCGGGACAGACCTCCTATAATTCACCCCTCCACTTT	CASSAPGQTSYNSPLHF
TRBV5-1	TRBJ1-2	TRBD1	NA	TGCGCCAGCAGCTCGGGACAGGGGGTCGATGGCTACACCTTC	CASSSGQGVDGYTF
TRBV5-6	TRBJ2-5	NA	once	TGTGCCAGCAGCTGGGCCCGAGCCGAGACCCAGTACTTC	CASSWARAETQYF
TRBV10-3	TRBJ1-1	NA	NA	TGTGCCATCAACGACGGACCCCTGAACACTGAAGCTTTCTTT	CAINDGPLNTEAFF
TRBV4-1	TRBJ1-4	NA	NA	TGCGCCAGCAGCCAAGATTCGTCCCGATCAACTAATGAAAAACTGTTTTTT	CASSQDSSRSTNEKLFF
TRBV9	TRBJ2-7	NA	NA	TGTGCCAGCAGCGTAGAGTCCTCCCACTCCTACGAGCAGTACTTC	CASSVESSHSYEQYF
TRBV29-1	TRBJ2-1	TRBD2	NA	TGCAGCGTTGAAGGACGGGTAGCGGGGGGGAACTACAATGAGCAGTTCTTC	CSVEGRVAGGNYNEQFF
TRBV18	TRBJ2-7	NA	NA	TGTGCCAGCTCACCTGGACGTGATACCTACGAGCAGTACTTC	CASSPGRDTYEQYF